Listed below are T cell receptor beta chains from one sample, sequenced in a study of T cell repertoires in cytomegalovirus infection. TCRdb redid the calling of the reads with MiXCR, one entry per CDR3 protein. This sample has 200,000 to 300,000 distinct CDR3 sequences, with roughly 13% found just once. The sample consisted of PBMCs. All receptors come from a human donor in good health (CMV status not recorded). Some clones in this sample may be carry-over from other donors' samples. Each CDR3 is given with its conserved first and last residue. Each record gives: J gene, clone size, D gene, V gene, CDR3 DNA, CDR3 protein. A D gene is named only where the DNA matches it firmly. Only part of the rows carry a size: once, few, many, or a class if the clone is expanded.

TRBJ2-6,many,TRBD2,TRBV12-3/TRBV12-4,TGTGCCAGCACCAAAAGACTAGCGGGGCTCTCTGGGGCCAACGTCCTGACTTTC,CASTKRLAGLSGANVLTF
TRBJ2-7,few,.,TRBV28,TGTGCCAGCTATTCCCAAACGAAGGGGGTCCCCTACGAGCAGTACTTC,CASYSQTKGVPYEQYF
TRBJ1-1,.,TRBD1,TRBV2,TGTGCCAGCAGTGGGGGGACAGGGGGCGGTGAAGCTTTCTTT,CASSGGTGGGEAFF
TRBJ2-1,few,.,TRBV14,TGTGCCAGCAGCCAAGATTGGGCACCCTCCTACAATGAGCAGTTCTTC,CASSQDWAPSYNEQFF
TRBJ2-7,.,.,TRBV2,TGTGCCAGCAGCCCCCGACAGAACTACGAGCAGTACTTC,CASSPRQNYEQYF
TRBJ2-7,.,.,TRBV6-5,TGTGCCAGCTCCAGGGGTCCAAGGGAGCAGTACTTC,CASSRGPREQYF
TRBJ2-1,.,TRBD1,TRBV5-6,TGTGCCAGCAGCTTGGGGACAGGGATCCATGAGCAGTTCTTC,CASSLGTGIHEQFF
TRBJ1-1,many,.,TRBV19,TGTGCCAGTAGGAAACCCGGACAGATGAACACTGAAGCTTTCTTT,CASRKPGQMNTEAFF
TRBJ2-5,few,.,TRBV29-1,TGCAGCGTTGTTAGTGGCGGGATGGGAGAGGGGACCCAGTACTTC,CSVVSGGMGEGTQYF
TRBJ1-4,many,.,TRBV7-9,TGTGCCAGCAGCTTGCCTCCTCCTAATGAAAAACTGTTTTTT,CASSLPPPNEKLFF
TRBJ2-1,few,TRBD1,TRBV20-1,TGCAGTGCTAGAGAACCCGGGACAGCTATAGACAATGAGCAGTTCTTC,CSAREPGTAIDNEQFF
TRBJ1-6,.,.,TRBV25-1,TGTGCCAGCAGTCCCTCGGAGGGATCACCCCTCCACTTT,CASSPSEGSPLHF
TRBJ1-1,many,.,TRBV5-1,TGTGCCAGCAGCCGGGGGTTGAACACTGAAGCTTTCTTT,CASSRGLNTEAFF
TRBJ2-2,many,.,TRBV7-2,TGTGCCAGCAGCTTCTGGGTAGCCGGGGAGCTGTTTTTT,CASSFWVAGELFF